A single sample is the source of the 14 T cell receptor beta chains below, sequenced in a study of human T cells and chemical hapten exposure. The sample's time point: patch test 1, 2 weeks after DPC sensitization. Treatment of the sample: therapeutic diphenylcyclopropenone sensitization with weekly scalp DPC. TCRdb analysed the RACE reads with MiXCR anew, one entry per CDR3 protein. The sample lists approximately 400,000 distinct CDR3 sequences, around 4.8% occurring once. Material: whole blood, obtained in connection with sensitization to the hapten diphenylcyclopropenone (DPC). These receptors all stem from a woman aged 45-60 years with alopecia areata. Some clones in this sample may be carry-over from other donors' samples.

Here the CDR3 reads CATSRVSGTGANIQYF. CDR3 nucleotides: TGTGCCACCAGCAGAGTGAGTGGGACAGGGGCGAACATTCAGTACTTC. The chain links TRBV15 to TRBJ2-4; 10 nucleotides align to TRBD1. The CDR3 is 16 amino acids. Trimming took 1 base from V and 7 from J; bases not matched to a gene: 7. The germline V gene encodes CDR1 LNHNV and CDR2 YYDKDF (reference sequence).

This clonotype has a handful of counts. CDR3 region: CASSVEGTSVYEQYF. DNA for the CDR3: TGTGCCAGCAGCGTAGAGGGGACTAGCGTCTACGAGCAGTACTTC. The V and J genes are TRBV9 and TRBJ2-7, with TRBD2 identical over 10 bases. CDR1 and CDR2 (germline): SGDLS, YYNGEE. This CDR3 is built from 15 residues. Trimming at V came to 0 bases and at J to 3 bases, leaving 3 bases not matched to a gene.

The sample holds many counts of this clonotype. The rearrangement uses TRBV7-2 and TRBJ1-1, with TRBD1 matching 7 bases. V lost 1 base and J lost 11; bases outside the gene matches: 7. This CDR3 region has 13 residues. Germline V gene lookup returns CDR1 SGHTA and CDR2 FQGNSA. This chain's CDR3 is CASSLVGQGVAFF. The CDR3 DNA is TGTGCCAGCAGCTTAGTCGGGCAGGGGGTGGCTTTCTTT.

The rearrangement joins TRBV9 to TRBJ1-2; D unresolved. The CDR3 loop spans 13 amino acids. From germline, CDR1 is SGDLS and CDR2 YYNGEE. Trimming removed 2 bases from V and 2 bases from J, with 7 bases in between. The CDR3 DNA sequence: TGTGCCAGCAGCGTGAGGGAGAACTATGGCTACACCTTC. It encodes CASSVRENYGYTF.

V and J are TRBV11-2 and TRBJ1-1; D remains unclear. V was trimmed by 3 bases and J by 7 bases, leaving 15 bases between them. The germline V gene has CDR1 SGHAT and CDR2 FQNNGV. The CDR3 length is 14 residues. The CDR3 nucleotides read TGTGCCAGCAGCTTGATCGGGTCCTCGGGTGAAGCTTTCTTT. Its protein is CASSLIGSSGEAFF.

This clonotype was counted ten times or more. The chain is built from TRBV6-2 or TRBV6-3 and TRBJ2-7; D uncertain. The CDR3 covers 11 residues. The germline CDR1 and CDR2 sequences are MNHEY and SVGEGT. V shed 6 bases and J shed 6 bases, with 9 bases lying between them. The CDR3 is CASRIAAEQYF. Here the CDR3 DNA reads TGTGCCAGCAGGATAGCCGCCGAGCAGTACTTC.

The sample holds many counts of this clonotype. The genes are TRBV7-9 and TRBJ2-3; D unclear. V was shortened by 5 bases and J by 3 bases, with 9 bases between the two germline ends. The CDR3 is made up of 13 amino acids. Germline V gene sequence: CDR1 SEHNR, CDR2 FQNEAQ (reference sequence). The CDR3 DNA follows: TGTGCCAGCAGCCACACCTTTACAGATACGCAGTATTTT. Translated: CASSHTFTDTQYF.

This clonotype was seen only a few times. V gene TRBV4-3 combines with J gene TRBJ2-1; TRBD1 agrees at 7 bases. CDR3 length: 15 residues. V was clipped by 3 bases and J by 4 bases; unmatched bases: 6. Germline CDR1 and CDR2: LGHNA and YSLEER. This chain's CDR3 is CASSQPGQKYNEQFF. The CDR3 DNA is TGCGCCAGCAGCCAGCCGGGACAGAAGTACAATGAGCAGTTCTTC.

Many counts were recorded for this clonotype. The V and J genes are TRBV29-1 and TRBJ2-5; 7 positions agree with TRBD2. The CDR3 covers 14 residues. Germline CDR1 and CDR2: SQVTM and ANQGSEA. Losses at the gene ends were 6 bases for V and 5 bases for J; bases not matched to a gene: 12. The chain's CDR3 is CSVTGTTWGETQYF. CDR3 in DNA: TGCAGCGTAACCGGGACTACCTGGGGGGAGACCCAGTACTTC.

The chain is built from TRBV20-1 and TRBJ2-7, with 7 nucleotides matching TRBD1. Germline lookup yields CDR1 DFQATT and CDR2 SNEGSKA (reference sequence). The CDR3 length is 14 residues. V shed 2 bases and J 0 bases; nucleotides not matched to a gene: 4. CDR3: CSARIRDSSYEQYF. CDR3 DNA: TGCAGTGCTAGAATTCGGGACAGCTCCTACGAGCAGTACTTC.

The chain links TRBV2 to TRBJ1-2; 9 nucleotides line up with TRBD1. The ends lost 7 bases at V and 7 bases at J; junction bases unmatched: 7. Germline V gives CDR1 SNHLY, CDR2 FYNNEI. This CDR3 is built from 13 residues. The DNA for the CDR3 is TGTGCCAGCAACCGGGACAGGGATGGTGGCTACACCTTC. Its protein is CASNRDRDGGYTF.

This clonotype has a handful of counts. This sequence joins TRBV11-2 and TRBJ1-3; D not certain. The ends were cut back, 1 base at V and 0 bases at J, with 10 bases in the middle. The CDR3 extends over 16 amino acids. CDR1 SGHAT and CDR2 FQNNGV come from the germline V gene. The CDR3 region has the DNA TGTGCCAGCAGCTTAGCATTCCCAGACTCTGGAAACACCATATATTTT. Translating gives CASSLAFPDSGNTIYF. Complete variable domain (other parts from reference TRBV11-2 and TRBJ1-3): EAGVAQSPRYKIIEKRQSVAFWCNPISGHATLYWYQQILGQGPKLLIQFQNNGVVDDSQLPKDRFSAERLKGVDSTLKIQPAKLEDSAVYLCASSLAFPDSGNTIYFGEGSWLTVV.

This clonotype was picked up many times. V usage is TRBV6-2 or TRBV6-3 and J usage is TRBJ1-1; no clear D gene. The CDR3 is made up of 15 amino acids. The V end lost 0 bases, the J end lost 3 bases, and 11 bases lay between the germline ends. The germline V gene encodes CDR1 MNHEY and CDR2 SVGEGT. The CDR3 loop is CASSYSLPTDTEAFF. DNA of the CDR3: TGTGCCAGCAGTTACTCGCTGCCGACGGACACTGAAGCTTTCTTT.

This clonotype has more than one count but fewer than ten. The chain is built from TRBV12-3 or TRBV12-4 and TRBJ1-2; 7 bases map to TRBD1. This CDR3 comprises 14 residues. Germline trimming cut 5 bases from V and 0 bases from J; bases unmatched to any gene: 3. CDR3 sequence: CASSGDSSNYGYTF. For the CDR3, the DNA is TGTGCCAGCAGTGGGGACAGTTCTAACTATGGCTACACCTTC.